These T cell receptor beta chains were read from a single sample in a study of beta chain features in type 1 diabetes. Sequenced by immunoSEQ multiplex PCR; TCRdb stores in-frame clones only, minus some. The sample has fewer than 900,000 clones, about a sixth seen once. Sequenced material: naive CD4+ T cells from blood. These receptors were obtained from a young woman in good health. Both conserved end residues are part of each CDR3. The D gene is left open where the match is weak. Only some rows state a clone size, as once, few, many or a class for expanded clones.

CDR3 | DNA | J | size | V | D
CASSLASGEAFF | TGCGCCAGCAGTTTGGCGTCCGGTGAAGCTTTCTTT | TRBJ1-1 | - | TRBV5-1 | -
CASSLEAGGPIEAFF | TGCGCCAGCAGCTTGGAGGCAGGTGGGCCAATTGAAGCTTTCTTT | TRBJ1-1 | - | TRBV5-1 | -
CASSLESYGYTF | TGTGCCAGCAGCTTAGAAAGCTATGGCTACACCTTC | TRBJ1-2 | - | TRBV7-9 | -
CASSVGALGTGELFF | TGTGCCAGCAGCGTCGGGGCGTTGGGCACCGGGGAGCTGTTTTTT | TRBJ2-2 | few | TRBV9 | -
CASSLQAGGDEQYF | TGTGCCAGCAGCTTACAAGCGGGTGGGGACGAGCAGTACTTC | TRBJ2-7 | - | TRBV13 | -
CASSQDGLGLAGSYEQYF | TGCGCCAGCAGCCAAGATGGCCTGGGACTAGCGGGCTCCTACGAGCAGTACTTC | TRBJ2-7 | few | TRBV4-1 | TRBD2
CASSPGGWGHPQETQYF | TGTGCCAGTAGTCCCGGAGGTTGGGGACACCCACAAGAGACCCAGTACTTC | TRBJ2-5 | - | TRBV19 | -
CASSPTSGKTYEQYF | TGTGCCAGCAGCCCTACTAGCGGGAAGACCTACGAGCAGTACTTC | TRBJ2-7 | - | TRBV27 | TRBD2
CASSKRGANGANVLTF | TGTGCCAGCAGCAAGCGGGGGGCTAATGGGGCCAACGTCCTGACTTTC | TRBJ2-6 | - | TRBV7-8 | TRBD2
CASSPMRILAGPYGNEQFF | TGTGCCAGTAGTCCCATGAGGATACTAGCGGGGCCCTACGGAAATGAGCAGTTCTTC | TRBJ2-1 | few | TRBV19 | TRBD2
CASSLEPAGETQYF | TGTGCCAGCAGCTTAGAACCAGCAGGAGAGACCCAGTACTTC | TRBJ2-5 | - | TRBV11-2 | -
CAITTSDTGELFF | TGTGCCATCACGACTAGCGATACCGGGGAGCTGTTTTTT | TRBJ2-2 | - | TRBV10-3 | TRBD2
CASSRGRGEAFF | TGTGCCAGCAGTAGAGGGAGGGGTGAAGCTTTCTTT | TRBJ1-1 | - | TRBV2 | -
CAISGSGGFSYEQYF | TGTGCCATCAGTGGTTCAGGAGGGTTCAGCTACGAGCAGTACTTC | TRBJ2-7 | few | TRBV10-3 | -
CASSWSRDRAYEQYF | TGTGCCAGCAGTTGGTCCCGGGACAGGGCCTACGAGCAGTACTTC | TRBJ2-7 | - | TRBV6-5 | TRBD1
CASSLRGANSYTF | TGTGCCAGCAGCTTACGGGGGGCCAACAGCTACACCTTC | TRBJ1-2 | once | TRBV7-9 | -
CASSSRSNPNTEAFF | TGTGCCAGCAGCAGTCGGTCAAATCCGAACACTGAAGCTTTCTTT | TRBJ1-1 | - | TRBV11-2 | -
CASIIEGFAGTYQETQYF | TGTGCCAGCATTATCGAGGGTTTTGCGGGAACGTACCAAGAGACCCAGTACTTC | TRBJ2-5 | - | TRBV9 | -
CASSLFRDSKNIQYF | TGTGCCAGCAGCTTATTCAGGGACAGTAAAAACATTCAGTACTTC | TRBJ2-4 | - | TRBV7-8 | TRBD1
CASTSDSYSNQPQHF | TGTGCCAGCACCAGCGACAGTTATAGCAATCAGCCCCAGCATTTT | TRBJ1-5 | - | TRBV6-6 | -
CASSLTLGSLVKNIQYF | TGTGCCAGCAGTCTCACCCTCGGGAGTCTGGTCAAAAACATTCAGTACTTC | TRBJ2-4 | few | TRBV28 | -
CSVDPGGRTDTQYF | TGCAGCGTTGACCCAGGCGGCCGCACAGATACGCAGTATTTT | TRBJ2-3 | - | TRBV29-1 | -
CASSWDINYGYTF | TGTGCCAGCAGTTGGGACATTAACTATGGCTACACCTTC | TRBJ1-2 | - | TRBV25-1 | -
CASSYSKRGGELFF | TGTGCCAGCAGTTACTCGAAGAGGGGAGGGGAGCTGTTTTTT | TRBJ2-2 | - | TRBV6-5 | -
CASSLLGSIHEQYF | TGTGCCAGCAGTTTACTCGGGAGCATCCACGAGCAGTACTTC | TRBJ2-7 | - | TRBV14 | -
CASTLGGHAEAFF | TGTGCCAGCACTCTTGGGGGGCACGCTGAAGCTTTCTTT | TRBJ1-1 | few | TRBV6-5 | -
CASSPSADTQYF | TGTGCCAGCTCACCATCGGCAGATACGCAGTATTTT | TRBJ2-3 | - | TRBV18 | -
CASSPGLAGGDEQYF | TGCGCCAGCAGCCCGGGACTAGCGGGAGGCGACGAGCAGTACTTC | TRBJ2-7 | - | TRBV5-1 | TRBD2
CASSYSTGEQFF | TGTGCCAGCAGTTACTCGACAGGAGAGCAGTTCTTC | TRBJ2-1 | - | TRBV6-5 | -
CASSEGTGIETQYF | TGTGCCAGCAGTGAGGGGACAGGGATAGAGACCCAGTACTTC | TRBJ2-5 | few | TRBV2 | TRBD1
CASSPRVGLAGNTGELFF | TGTGCCAGCAGCCCCAGAGTGGGGCTAGCGGGAAACACCGGGGAGCTGTTTTTT | TRBJ2-2 | - | TRBV7-3 | TRBD2
CASSLLVSTSGSSGTQYF | TGTGCCAGCAGCTTATTGGTCTCGACTAGCGGGAGCTCCGGGACCCAGTACTTC | TRBJ2-5 | few | TRBV7-6 | TRBD2
CASSTTSREAETQYF | TGTGCCAGCAGCACGACTAGCCGAGAGGCGGAGACCCAGTACTTC | TRBJ2-5 | few | TRBV9 | TRBD2
CASSQGLVAGGVQETQYF | TGCGCCAGCAGCCAAGGCTTGGTAGCGGGAGGGGTCCAAGAGACCCAGTACTTC | TRBJ2-5 | few | TRBV4-1 | TRBD2
CASSLGNTGELFF | TGTGCCAGCAGCCTCGGGAACACCGGGGAGCTGTTTTTT | TRBJ2-2 | - | TRBV6-1 | -
CASSPVGNEQFF | TGTGCCAGCAGCCCAGTGGGGAATGAGCAGTTCTTC | TRBJ2-1 | many | TRBV5-4 | -
CASSVGLAAYNEQFF | TGTGCCAGCAGCGTAGGTCTAGCGGCATACAATGAGCAGTTCTTC | TRBJ2-1 | - | TRBV9 | TRBD2
CASSPVEGYGYTF | TGTGCCAGCTCACCAGTTGAGGGGTATGGCTACACCTTC | TRBJ1-2 | few | TRBV18 | -
CASSGGVGTGELFF | TGTGCCAGCAGTGGAGGGGTGGGCACCGGGGAGCTGTTTTTT | TRBJ2-2 | - | TRBV27 | -